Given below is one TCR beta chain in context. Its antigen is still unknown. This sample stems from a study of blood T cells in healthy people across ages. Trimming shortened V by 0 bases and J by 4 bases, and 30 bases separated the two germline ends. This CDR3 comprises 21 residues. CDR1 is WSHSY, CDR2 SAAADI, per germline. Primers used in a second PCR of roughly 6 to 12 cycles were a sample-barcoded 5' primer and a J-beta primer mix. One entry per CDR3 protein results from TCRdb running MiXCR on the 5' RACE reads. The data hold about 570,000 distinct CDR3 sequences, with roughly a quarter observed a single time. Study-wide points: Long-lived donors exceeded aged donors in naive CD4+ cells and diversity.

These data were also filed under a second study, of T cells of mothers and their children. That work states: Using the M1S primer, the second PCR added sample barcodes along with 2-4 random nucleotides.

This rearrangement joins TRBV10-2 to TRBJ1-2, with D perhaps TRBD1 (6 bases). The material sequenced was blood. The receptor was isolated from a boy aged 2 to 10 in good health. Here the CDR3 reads CASSESRLAGALREPFYGYTF. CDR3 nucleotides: TGCGCCAGCAGTGAGTCGAGACTTGCAGGGGCGTTAAGAGAACCGTTCTATGGCTACACCTTC.